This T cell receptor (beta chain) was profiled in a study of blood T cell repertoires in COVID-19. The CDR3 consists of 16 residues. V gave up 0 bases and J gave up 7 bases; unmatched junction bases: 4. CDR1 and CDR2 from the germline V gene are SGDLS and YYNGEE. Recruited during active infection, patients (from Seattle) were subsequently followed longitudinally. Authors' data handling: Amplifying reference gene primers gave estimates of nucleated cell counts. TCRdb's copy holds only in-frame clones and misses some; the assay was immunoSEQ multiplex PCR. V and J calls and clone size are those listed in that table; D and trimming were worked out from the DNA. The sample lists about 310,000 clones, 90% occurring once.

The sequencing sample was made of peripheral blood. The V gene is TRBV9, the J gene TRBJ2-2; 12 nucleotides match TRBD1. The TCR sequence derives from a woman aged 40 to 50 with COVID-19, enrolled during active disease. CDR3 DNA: TGTGCCAGCAGCGTAGGGGACAGGGGGCTAGGCGGGGAGCTGTTTTTT. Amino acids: CASSVGDRGLGGELFF.